This T cell receptor beta chain was sequenced for a study of early T cells in non-severe SARS-CoV-2 infection. This CDR3 has 11 residues. The germline CDR1 and CDR2 sequences are DFQATT and SNEGSKA (reference sequence). The ends were cut back, 6 bases at V and 1 base at J, with 6 bases in the middle. TCRdb fed the 5' RACE reads into MiXCR, producing one record per CDR3 protein. The table shows 50,000 to 75,000 distinct CDR3 sequences, with over 4.5% occurring only once. This clonotype was observed a few times. Possible read error: a much larger clone is one base away. The TCR originated in an adult who was a healthcare worker with PCR-confirmed SARS-CoV-2 infection or an uninfected control (not recorded which). The V gene is TRBV20-1, the J gene TRBJ1-1, with D unresolved. This specimen consisted of whole blood, obtained at baseline. The CDR3 spells CSATKNTEAFF. The CDR3 nucleotides are TGCAGTGCGACAAAGAACACTGAAGCTTTCTTT.